This T cell receptor (beta chain) was recovered during a study of cytomegalovirus exposure and HLA in healthy donors. Looked up from germline, CDR1 is LNHNV and CDR2 is YYDKDF (reference sequence). CDR3 length: 13 residues. Between the trimmed V and J ends, which lost 4 bases and 7 bases, there was a span of 11 bases. PCR primers comprised 60 Vbeta and 13 Jbeta primers. Assay used: immunoSEQ multiplex PCR; TCRdb lists only in-frame clones, some missing. The sample has 300,000 or so clones; around four fifths are singletons. Concerning this clone itself: Its specificity is unknown.

Study findings and constraints: Further analysis, carried out later, found HLA-associated TCR beta chains more clonally expanded than equally common other chains. Researchers catalogued about 150 TCR beta chains as cytomegalovirus-associated. An analysis done earlier found most TCR beta V segments productive about 87% or about 30% of the time.

The J gene is TRBJ1-5, the V gene TRBV15, with D possibly being TRBD1 (6 bases). Specimen: PBMCs. The receptor was isolated from a woman in her forties in good health and CMV-seropositive. CDR3 protein: CATSIQQGQPQHF. The DNA of the CDR3 is TGTGCCACCAGCATTCAACAGGGACAGCCCCAGCATTTT.